The next 17 T cell receptor beta chains were all read from a single sample in a study of cytomegalovirus exposure and HLA in healthy donors. TCRdb's copy holds only in-frame clones and misses some; the assay was immunoSEQ multiplex PCR. This table holds around 160,000 clones, roughly 80% found once. The specimen was PBMCs. The origin of the receptors is a man aged 25 to 45 in good health and CMV-seropositive.

The chain uses TRBV14 and TRBJ2-1; 15 bases fit TRBD2. The CDR3 totals 19 residues. Germline loops: CDR1 SGHDN, CDR2 FVKESK. Trimming took 3 bases from V and 5 from J; bases not matched to a gene: 11. The CDR3 is CASSQGLAGGWPGDNEQFF. The CDR3 DNA sequence: TGTGCCAGCAGCCAGGGACTAGCGGGGGGCTGGCCGGGGGACAATGAGCAGTTCTTC.

The chain has TRBV7-2 and TRBJ1-5, with TRBD1 as a possible D gene (6 bases). V was cut by 5 bases and J by 7 bases, with 12 bases left in between. The CDR3 extends over 13 amino acids. The germline gives CDR1 SGHTA, CDR2 FQGNSA. The CDR3 here is CASSPGGGQPQHF. The CDR3 nucleotides read TGTGCCAGCAGCCCGGGGGGGGGCCAGCCCCAGCATTTT.

The chain is built from TRBV5-4 and TRBJ2-5; 9 bases align to TRBD1. This CDR3 comprises 16 residues. Germline V gene sequence: CDR1 SGHNT, CDR2 YYREEE (reference sequence). V lost 0 bases, J lost 5 bases, and 8 bases stayed unmatched. This CDR3 reads CASSLARQGGRETQYF. The CDR3 DNA sequence: TGTGCCAGCAGCTTGGCCAGACAGGGGGGAAGGGAGACCCAGTACTTC.

This clone was detected only a few times. V and J are TRBV21-1 and TRBJ1-2; TRBD1 reflects the table's D call only, with no check against the DNA. TRBV21-1 is classified as a pseudogene. The CDR3 consists of 14 residues. The CDR3 is CASRSSVRGYGYTF. CDR3 DNA: TGTGCCAGCAGATCTTCGGTTAGGGGCTATGGCTACACCTTC.

V gene TRBV28 combines with J gene TRBJ1-5, with a tentative D call TRBD1 (5 bases). Trimming took off 4 bases at V and 4 bases at J, with 23 bases between the two ends. The CDR3 is 18 residues long. Germline CDR1 and CDR2: MDHEN and SYDVKM. CDR3 nucleotides: TGTGCCAGCAGTTCCAATGGGCTCTGGGGCCAGGGAAATCAGCCCCAGCATTTT. It is translated as CASSSNGLWGQGNQPQHF.

V usage is TRBV4-2 and J usage is TRBJ2-7, with 11 bases aligning to TRBD2. After removal of 1 base from V and 3 bases from J, the junction contained 2 bases not matched to a gene. This CDR3 has 15 amino acids. The germline V gene has CDR1 LGHNA and CDR2 YNFKEQ. Here the CDR3 reads CASSQVLAGGYEQYF. Here the CDR3 DNA reads TGTGCCAGCAGCCAAGTCCTAGCGGGGGGCTACGAGCAGTACTTC.

The CDR3 region has the DNA TGTGCCAGCAGACTTCAGGGGAGATGGACTGAAGCTTTCTTT. Amino acid sequence: CASRLQGRWTEAFF. The J gene is TRBJ1-1, the V gene TRBV28, with D possibly matching TRBD1 (6 bases). Germline assignment: CDR1 MDHEN and CDR2 SYDVKM. V lost 6 bases to trimming and J lost 5 bases, with 16 bases between them. The length of the CDR3 is 14 residues.

The rearrangement uses TRBV9 and TRBJ2-1; TRBD1 matches 8 bases. J gave up 4 bases and V 3 bases, and 12 bases lay outside the gene matches. Germline V gene lookup returns CDR1 SGDLS and CDR2 YYNGEE. This CDR3 has 17 amino acids. The CDR3 coding sequence is TGTGCCAGCAGCGCGCAGGGGGCGTCTACCGGATACAATGAGCAGTTCTTC. Amino acids: CASSAQGASTGYNEQFF.

This clone appeared once. The rearrangement joins TRBV9 to TRBJ2-3, with a tentative D call TRBD1 (5 bases). CDR1 is SGDLS and CDR2 is YYNGEE in the germline V gene. Trimming cost V 1 base and J 2 bases, with 8 bases left between them. The CDR3 loop spans 14 amino acids. The CDR3 DNA reads as TGTGCCAGCAGCGTATCCAGGGTCACAGATACGCAGTATTTT. This codes for CASSVSRVTDTQYF.

V gene TRBV6-6 combines with J gene TRBJ2-1; TRBD1 aligns across 12 bases. Germline V lookup: CDR1 MNHNY, CDR2 SVGAGI (reference sequence). This CDR3 is built from 16 residues. Unmatched junction bases numbered 10, after V lost 5 bases and J lost 8 bases. Here the CDR3 reads CASSPTGTGGADEQFF. As DNA, the CDR3 is TGTGCCAGCAGTCCAACCGGGACAGGGGGCGCCGATGAGCAGTTCTTC.

This clone was observed at least ten times. The V and J genes are TRBV11-2 and TRBJ2-7; 11 positions match TRBD2. The ends lost 6 bases at V and 7 bases at J; junction bases unmatched: 8. The germline V gene encodes CDR1 SGHAT and CDR2 FQNNGV. CDR3 size: 14 residues. The CDR3 DNA reads as TGTGCCAGCAGTCGTAGCGGGAGGGCGGAAGAGCAGTACTTC. Amino acids: CASSRSGRAEEQYF.

This chain uses TRBV5-6 with TRBJ2-7; weak D call: TRBD1 (7 bases). V shed 3 bases and J shed 3 bases, with 13 bases lying between them. In germline, CDR1 is SGHDT, CDR2 YYEEEE. The CDR3 runs to 14 residues. The CDR3 reads CASSSEGTVYEQYF. The CDR3 nucleotides are TGTGCCAGCAGCTCGGAGGGGACAGTCTACGAGCAGTACTTC.

DNA of the CDR3: TGTGCCAGCAGTGATGGCCGAGGTGGGACTGAAGCTTTCTTT. Protein product: CASSDGRGGTEAFF. This rearrangement joins TRBV2 to TRBJ1-1; D not resolved. This CDR3 is built from 14 residues. The V gene's germline CDR1 is SNHLY and CDR2 FYNNEI. Trimming left V 3 bases short and J 5 bases short, with 13 bases between.

This chain connects TRBV9 to TRBJ1-2; 7 positions match TRBD1. Trimming cost V 4 bases and J 2 bases; bases outside gene matches: 5. Germline CDR1 and CDR2: SGDLS and YYNGEE. CDR3 size: 14 residues. This CDR3 is CASSSLQGNYGYTF. In DNA form, the CDR3 reads TGTGCCAGCAGCTCTTTACAGGGGAACTATGGCTACACCTTC.

The chain carries TRBV15 and TRBJ1-1; D not certain. The length of the CDR3 is 13 residues. CDR1 and CDR2 (germline): LNHNV, YYDKDF (reference sequence). Trimming removed 3 bases from V and 1 base from J, with 6 bases in between. The CDR3 nucleotides read TGTGCCACCAGCAGGGACTGGAACACTGAAGCTTTCTTT. As protein: CATSRDWNTEAFF.

V gene TRBV30 combines with J gene TRBJ2-1, with 11 nucleotides matching TRBD2. Trimming removed 2 bases from V and 3 bases from J; junction bases left unmatched: 3. Germline CDR1 and CDR2: GTSNPN and SVGIG (reference sequence). The CDR3 is made up of 15 amino acids. CDR3 in amino acids: CAWSPTSGVYNEQFF. CDR3 coding DNA: TGTGCCTGGAGTCCGACTAGCGGGGTCTACAATGAGCAGTTCTTC.

The chain employs TRBV18 and TRBJ1-2, with 8 nucleotides matching TRBD1. The germline V gene encodes CDR1 KGHSH and CDR2 LQKENI. V was clipped by 8 bases and J by 3 bases; unmatched bases: 11. The CDR3 totals 15 residues. The CDR3 loop is CASTGPGQDYYGYTF. CDR3 sequence (DNA): TGTGCCAGCACCGGACCGGGACAGGATTACTATGGCTACACCTTC. The entire variable domain, with the rest obtained from reference TRBV18 and TRBJ1-2, is as follows: NAGVMQNPRHLVRRRGQEARLRCSPMKGHSHVYWYRQLPEEGLKFMVYLQKENIIDESGMPKERFSAEFPKEGPSILRIQQVVRGDSAAYFCASTGPGQDYYGYTFGSGTRLTVV.